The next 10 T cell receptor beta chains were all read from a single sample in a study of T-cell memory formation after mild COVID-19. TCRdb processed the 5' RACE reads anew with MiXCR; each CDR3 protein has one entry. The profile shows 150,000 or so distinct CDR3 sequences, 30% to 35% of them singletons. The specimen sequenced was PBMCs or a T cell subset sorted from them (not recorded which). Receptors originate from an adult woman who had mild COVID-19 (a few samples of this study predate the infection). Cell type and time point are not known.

The CDR3: CASRDGTTQETQYF. The CDR3, as DNA: TGTGCCAGCAGGGATGGGACTACCCAAGAGACCCAGTACTTC. V usage is TRBV2 and J usage is TRBJ2-5, with 7 nucleotides matching TRBD2. The germline CDR1 and CDR2 sequences are SNHLY and FYNNEI. The CDR3 length is 14 residues. Trimming at V came to 6 bases and at J to 1 base, leaving 5 bases not matched to a gene.

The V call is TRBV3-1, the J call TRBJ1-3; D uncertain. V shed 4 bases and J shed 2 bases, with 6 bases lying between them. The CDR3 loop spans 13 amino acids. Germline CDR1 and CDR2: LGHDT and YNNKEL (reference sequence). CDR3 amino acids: CASSPLAGNTIYF. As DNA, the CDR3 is TGTGCCAGCAGCCCCCTCGCTGGAAACACCATATATTTT.

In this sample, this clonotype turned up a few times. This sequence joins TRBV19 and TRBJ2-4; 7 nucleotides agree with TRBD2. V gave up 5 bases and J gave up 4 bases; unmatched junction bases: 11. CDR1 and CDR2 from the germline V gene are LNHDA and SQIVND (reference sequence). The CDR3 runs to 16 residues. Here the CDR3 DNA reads TGTGCCAGTAGTCCGGATTTGAGACTAGCTAAAAACATTCAGTACTTC. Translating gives CASSPDLRLAKNIQYF.

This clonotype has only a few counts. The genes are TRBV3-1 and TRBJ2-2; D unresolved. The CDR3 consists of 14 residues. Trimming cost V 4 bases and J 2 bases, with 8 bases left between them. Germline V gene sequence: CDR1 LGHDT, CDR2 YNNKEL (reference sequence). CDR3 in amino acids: CASSRPGNTGELFF. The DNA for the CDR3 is TGTGCCAGCAGCCGACCAGGTAACACCGGGGAGCTGTTTTTT. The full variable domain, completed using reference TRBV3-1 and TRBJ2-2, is DTAVSQTPKYLVTQMGNDKSIKCEQNLGHDTMYWYKQDSKKFLKIMFSYNNKELIINETVPNRFSPKSPDKAHLNLHINSLELGDSAVYFCASSRPGNTGELFFGEGSRLTVL.

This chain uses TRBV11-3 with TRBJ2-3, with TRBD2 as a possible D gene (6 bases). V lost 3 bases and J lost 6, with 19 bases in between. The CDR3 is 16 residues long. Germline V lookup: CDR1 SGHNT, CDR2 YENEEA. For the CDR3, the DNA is TGTGCCAGCAGCTTGACGACTAGTCGATTCACGGATACGCAGTATTTT. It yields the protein CASSLTTSRFTDTQYF.

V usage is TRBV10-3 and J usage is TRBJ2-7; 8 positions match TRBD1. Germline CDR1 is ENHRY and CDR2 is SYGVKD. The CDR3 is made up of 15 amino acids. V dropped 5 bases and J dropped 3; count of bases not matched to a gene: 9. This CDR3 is CAISNPGQVNYEQYF. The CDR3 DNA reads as TGTGCCATCAGTAACCCGGGACAGGTAAACTACGAGCAGTACTTC.

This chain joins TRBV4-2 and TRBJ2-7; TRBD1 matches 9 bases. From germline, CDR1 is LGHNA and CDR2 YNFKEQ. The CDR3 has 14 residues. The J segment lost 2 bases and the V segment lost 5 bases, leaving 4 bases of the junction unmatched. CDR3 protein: CASSSDRGTYEQYF. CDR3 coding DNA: TGTGCCAGCAGCTCGGACAGGGGTACCTACGAGCAGTACTTC.

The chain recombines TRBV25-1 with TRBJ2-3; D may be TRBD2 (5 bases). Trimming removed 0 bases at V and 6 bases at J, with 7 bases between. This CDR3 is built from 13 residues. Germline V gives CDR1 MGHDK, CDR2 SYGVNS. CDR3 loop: CASSEYAGDTQYF. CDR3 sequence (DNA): TGTGCCAGCAGTGAATATGCGGGCGATACGCAGTATTTT. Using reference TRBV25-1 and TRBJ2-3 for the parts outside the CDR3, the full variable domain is EADIYQTPRYLVIGTGKKITLECSQTMGHDKMYWYQQDPGMELHLIHYSYGVNSTEKGDLSSESTVSRIRTEHFPLTLESARPSHTSQYLCASSEYAGDTQYFGPGTRLTVL.

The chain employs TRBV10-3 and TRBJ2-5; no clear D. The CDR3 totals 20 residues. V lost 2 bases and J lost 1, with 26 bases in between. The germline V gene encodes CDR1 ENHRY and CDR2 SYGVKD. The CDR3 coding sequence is TGTGCCATCAGTGAGGGCGCGACTGCGCCGGTCGGGTCCCCCCAAGAGACCCAGTACTTC. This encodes CAISEGATAPVGSPQETQYF.

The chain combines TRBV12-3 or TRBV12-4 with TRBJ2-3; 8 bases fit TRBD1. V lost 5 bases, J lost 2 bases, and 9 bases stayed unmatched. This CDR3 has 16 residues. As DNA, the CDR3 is TGTGCCAGCAGTCATGGGGACAGGCTGTACACAGATACGCAGTATTTT. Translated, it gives CASSHGDRLYTDTQYF.